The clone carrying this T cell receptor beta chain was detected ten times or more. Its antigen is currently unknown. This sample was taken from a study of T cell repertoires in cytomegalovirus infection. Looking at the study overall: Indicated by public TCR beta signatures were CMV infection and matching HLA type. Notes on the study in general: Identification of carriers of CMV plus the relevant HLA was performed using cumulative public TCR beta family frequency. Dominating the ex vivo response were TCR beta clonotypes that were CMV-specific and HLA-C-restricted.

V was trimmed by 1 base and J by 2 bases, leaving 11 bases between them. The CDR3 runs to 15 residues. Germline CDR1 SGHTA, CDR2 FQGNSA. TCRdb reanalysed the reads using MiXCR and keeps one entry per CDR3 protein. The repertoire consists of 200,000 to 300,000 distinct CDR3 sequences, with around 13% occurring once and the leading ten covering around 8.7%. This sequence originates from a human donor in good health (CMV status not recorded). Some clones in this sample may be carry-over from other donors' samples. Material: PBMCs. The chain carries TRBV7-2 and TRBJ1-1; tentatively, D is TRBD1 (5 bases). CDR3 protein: CASSLGGRGNTEAFF. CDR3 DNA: TGTGCCAGCAGCTTAGGGGGCAGAGGTAACACTGAAGCTTTCTTT.